The next 19 T cell receptor beta chains were all read from a single sample in a study of T cell responses to AZD1222 COVID-19 vaccine. Generated by immunoSEQ multiplex PCR, the TCRdb table keeps only in-frame clones and is missing some. The repertoire holds around 140,000 clones, with approximately 90% as singletons. Specimen: peripheral blood, collected on day 0 of AZD1222 vaccination. These TCRs come from an adult in good health.

The chain joins TRBV7-9 to TRBJ1-1; tentative D call: TRBD1 (6 bases). Germline V gene sequence: CDR1 SEHNR, CDR2 FQNEAQ (reference sequence). The CDR3 is 15 residues long. Trimming took off 3 bases at V and 3 bases at J, with 14 bases between the two ends. Here the CDR3 DNA reads TGTGCCAGCAGCTTCCCAGGGGAGGTGGACACTGAAGCTTTCTTT. Protein sequence: CASSFPGEVDTEAFF.

The chain links TRBV6-5 to TRBJ2-7; possibly TRBD1 or TRBD2 for D (5 bases each). Germline CDR1 reads MNHEY; CDR2 reads SVGAGI. With 0 bases removed from V and 3 bases from J, the gap between germline ends came to 12 bases. This CDR3 has 15 amino acids. This CDR3 is CASSYSRGPNYEQYF. CDR3 coding DNA: TGTGCCAGCAGTTACTCGAGGGGCCCAAACTACGAGCAGTACTTC.

The chain combines TRBV27 with TRBJ1-4, with 8 nucleotides matching TRBD1. Germline V gene data show CDR1 as MNHEY and CDR2 as SMNVEV (reference sequence). The CDR3 covers 14 residues. Trimming at V came to 6 bases and at J to 5 bases, leaving 5 bases not matched to a gene. The CDR3 nucleotides read TGTGCCAGCAGCCCCCGGACAGGGAATGAAAAACTGTTTTTT. The encoded protein is CASSPRTGNEKLFF.

In the case of this clone: The sample carries other DNA sequences with the same CDR3. For the CDR3, the DNA is TGTGCCAGCAGCTTCTTAGCGGGTGCCTACGAGCAGTACTTC. It specifies CASSFLAGAYEQYF. The V gene is TRBV7-2, the J gene TRBJ2-7; 7 bases fit TRBD2. In germline, CDR1 is SGHTA, CDR2 FQGNSA. The CDR3 has 14 amino acids. V trimming: 3 bases; J trimming: 2 bases; junction bases outside the gene matches: 4.

V usage is TRBV29-1 and J usage is TRBJ2-7; possible D gene TRBD1, 5 bases. Per the germline V gene, CDR1 is SQVTM and CDR2 is ANQGSEA. Trimming cost V 7 bases and J 1 base, with 11 bases left between them. The CDR3 covers 12 residues. This CDR3 is CSGRQGSYEQYF. The CDR3 bases are TGCAGCGGCCGGCAGGGATCCTACGAGCAGTACTTC.

As concerns this clone: Within the sample, other DNA sequences also encode this same CDR3. The V call is TRBV5-1, the J call TRBJ2-3; D is undetermined. Germline V gene sequence: CDR1 SGHRS, CDR2 YFSETQ. The CDR3 spans 12 residues. Trimming shortened V by 4 bases and J by 2 bases, and 5 bases separated the two germline ends. CDR3 DNA: TGCGCCAGCAGCCTAACCACAGATACGCAGTATTTT. Translation: CASSLTTDTQYF.

The rearrangement links TRBV4-2 to TRBJ1-4, with a possible D match to TRBD1 (6 bases). In germline, CDR1 is LGHNA, CDR2 YNFKEQ. With 1 base removed from V and 2 bases from J, the gap between germline ends came to 11 bases. The CDR3 runs to 16 residues. The CDR3 bases are TGTGCCAGCAGCCAAGTTATGACAGGCACTAATGAAAAACTGTTTTTT. It is translated as CASSQVMTGTNEKLFF.

The V call is TRBV27, the J call TRBJ2-4; TRBD1 matches at 8 bases. V lost 4 bases and J lost 10; bases outside the gene matches: 12. The CDR3 runs to 15 residues. Germline assignment: CDR1 MNHEY and CDR2 SMNVEV (reference sequence). The CDR3 coding sequence is TGTGCCAGCAGTTCCAACGGACAGGGTATTCGAATTCAGTACTTC. It translates to CASSSNGQGIRIQYF.

J is TRBJ2-7 and V is TRBV6-2 or TRBV6-3; 7 bases are shared with TRBD2. J lost 4 bases, V lost 5 bases, and 8 bases had no gene match. There are 14 residues in the CDR3. CDR1 MNHEY and CDR2 SVGEGT come from the germline V gene. Here the CDR3 DNA reads TGTGCCAGCAGTAAGTTGGGACTAACGTACGAGCAGTACTTC. This translates into CASSKLGLTYEQYF.

This chain uses TRBV7-2 with TRBJ2-3, with TRBD2 matching over 7 bases. CDR3 length equals 15 residues. Trimming took 5 bases from V and 1 from J; bases not matched to a gene: 6. Germline V gives CDR1 SGHTA, CDR2 FQGNSA. The CDR3 nucleotides are TGTGCCAGCAGCCTTAGCGGGCGCCGCACAGATACGCAGTATTTT. Amino acids: CASSLSGRRTDTQYF.

This clone was seen once. CDR3 nucleotides: TGTGCCACCAGTGGTGGGGGGCAGGGGGAGACCCAGTACTTC. Its translation is CATSGGGQGETQYF. V usage is TRBV24-1 and J usage is TRBJ2-5, with D possibly called TRBD1 or TRBD2 (6 bases each). The CDR3 loop spans 14 amino acids. The germline V and J ends were trimmed by 5 bases and 5 bases, with 14 bases remaining between them. Per the germline V gene, CDR1 is KGHDR and CDR2 is SFDVKD.

The chain links TRBV6-6 to TRBJ2-5, with a tentative D call TRBD2 (5 bases). Germline V gene data show CDR1 as MNHNY and CDR2 as SVGAGI (reference sequence). Trimming shortened V by 2 bases and J by 4 bases, and 14 bases separated the two germline ends. The CDR3 covers 15 residues. The CDR3 loop reads CASSYGGNGVETQYF. Written as DNA, the CDR3 is TGTGCCAGCAGTTACGGAGGAAATGGTGTAGAGACCCAGTACTTC.

V and J are TRBV19 and TRBJ2-6; 7 bases agree with TRBD1. J was trimmed by 0 bases and V by 5 bases; bases with no gene match: 7. Germline V CDR1 and CDR2: LNHDA, SQIVND (reference sequence). The CDR3 runs 17 residues. The CDR3 bases are TGTGCCAGTAGTCCCGGGACAGCGATCTCTGGGGCCAACGTCCTGACTTTC. It yields the protein CASSPGTAISGANVLTF.

The chain is built from TRBV27 and TRBJ2-7; D not certain. The V end lost 5 bases, the J end lost 4 bases, and 6 bases lay between the germline ends. CDR3 length equals 11 residues. Germline V lookup: CDR1 MNHEY, CDR2 SMNVEV (reference sequence). CDR3 in DNA: TGTGCCAGCAGTCCCCCTTACGAGCAGTACTTC. This gives the protein CASSPPYEQYF.

This clone showed up just a few times. This rearrangement joins TRBV9 to TRBJ2-1, with 16 bases aligning to TRBD2. Germline V gene data show CDR1 as SGDLS and CDR2 as YYNGEE. The CDR3 has 18 amino acids. Germline trimming cut 3 bases from V and 3 bases from J; bases unmatched to any gene: 6. CDR3 region: CASSGGTSGRAVYNEQFF. The CDR3 DNA is TGTGCCAGCAGCGGCGGGACTAGCGGGAGGGCCGTCTACAATGAGCAGTTCTTC. Full variable domain (remainder filled in from reference TRBV9 and TRBJ2-1): DSGVTQTPKHLITATGQRVTLRCSPRSGDLSVYWYQQSLDQGLQFLIQYYNGEERAKGNILERFSAQQFPDLHSELNLSSLELGDSALYFCASSGGTSGRAVYNEQFFGPGTRLTVL.

The J gene is TRBJ2-1, the V gene TRBV12-3 or TRBV12-4; D is undetermined. Trimming shortened V by 8 bases and J by 0 bases, and 2 bases separated the two germline ends. This CDR3 spans 11 amino acids. CDR3 region: CASLSYNEQFF. CDR3 DNA sequence: TGTGCCAGCCTCTCCTACAATGAGCAGTTCTTC.

A single count supports this clone. This chain links TRBV6-2 or TRBV6-3 with TRBJ1-5, with D unclear. Germline CDR1 MNHEY, CDR2 SVGEGT. V lost 6 bases and J lost 0, with 6 bases in between. The CDR3 extends over 13 amino acids. This chain's CDR3 is CASSYDSNQPQHF. In nucleotides, the CDR3 is TGTGCCAGCAGCTATGATAGCAATCAGCCCCAGCATTTT.

V and J are TRBV6-5 and TRBJ1-3, with D uncertain. The germline V gene encodes CDR1 MNHEY and CDR2 SVGAGI. V lost 7 bases and J lost 4, with 11 bases in between. The CDR3 has 13 amino acids. CDR3 residues: CASMRVSGNTIYF. The CDR3 bases are TGTGCCAGCATGAGGGTCTCCGGAAACACCATATATTTT.

The chain carries TRBV19 and TRBJ2-2; D is undetermined. V lost 7 bases, J lost 3 bases, and 12 bases lay in between. The CDR3 is 14 amino acids. CDR1 is LNHDA, CDR2 SQIVND, per germline (reference sequence). The CDR3 here is CASKAALDTGELFF. The CDR3 bases are TGTGCCAGTAAAGCTGCACTTGACACCGGGGAGCTGTTTTTT.